The 28 T cell receptor beta chains given below trace back to one sample, sequenced in a study of blood T cells in healthy people across ages. A second PCR, run for about 7 to 11 cycles, used a sample-barcoded 5' primer plus a J-beta primer mix. TCRdb reprocessed the 5' RACE reads via MiXCR and lists one record per CDR3 protein. The data hold about 1,500,000 distinct CDR3 sequences, with 42% observed a single time. The sequencing sample was made of blood. The source is a woman under 30 in good health.

This CDR3 reads CASSLGGAGAFTDTQYF. CDR3 DNA sequence: TGTGCCAGCAGCTTAGGGGGGGCTGGCGCGTTCACAGATACGCAGTATTTT. This chain uses TRBV7-9 with TRBJ2-3; D possibly matches TRBD1 or TRBD2 (6 bases each). Germline V CDR1 and CDR2: SEHNR, FQNEAQ (reference sequence). The CDR3 is 17 residues long. V was shortened by 1 base and J by 2 bases, with 16 bases between the two germline ends. Combining the CDR3 with reference TRBV7-9 and TRBJ2-3 gives the whole variable domain DTGVSQNPRHKITKRGQNVTFRCDPISEHNRLYWYRQTLGQGPEFLTYFQNEAQLEKSRLLSDRFSAERPKGSFSTLEIQRTEQGDSAMYLCASSLGGAGAFTDTQYFGPGTRLTVL.

This clonotype was detected a few times. One end of the junction does not line up with germline, which may come from a read error. This chain connects TRBV28 to TRBJ2-3, with TRBD2 identical over 9 bases. CDR3 length: 17 residues. The germline CDR1 and CDR2 sequences are MDHEN and SYDVKM. CDR3 DNA sequence: TGTGCCAGCAGTCTGGCACATTTAGCGGGAGAGGTTGATACGCAGTCTTTT. As protein: CASSLAHLAGEVDTQSF.

The chain recombines TRBV11-2 with TRBJ2-7; the D is unclear. The CDR3 is 14 amino acids. The germline V gene encodes CDR1 SGHAT and CDR2 FQNNGV. The V gene lost 0 bases and the J gene lost 5 bases, with 11 bases spanning the gap. In nucleotides, the CDR3 is TGTGCCAGCAGCTTAGAGATCGAGTTGAACGAGCAGTACTTC. The encoded protein is CASSLEIELNEQYF.

The chain uses TRBV5-1 and TRBJ2-1; D may be TRBD2 (6 bases). V lost 4 bases to trimming and J lost 8 bases, with 19 bases between them. This CDR3 region has 15 residues. Germline V gene data show CDR1 as SGHRS and CDR2 as YFSETQ. CDR3 sequence: CASSPGGGAGDEQFF. The CDR3 nucleotides read TGCGCCAGCAGCCCCGGAGGCGGGGCCGGGGATGAGCAGTTCTTC.

There are a few counts of this clonotype. V usage is TRBV6-5 and J usage is TRBJ2-5, with D unresolved. The CDR3 is 16 residues long. The V gene lost 2 bases and the J gene lost 0 bases, with 13 bases spanning the gap. The germline V gene has CDR1 MNHEY and CDR2 SVGAGI. This CDR3 reads CASSYRMEKYQETQYF. In DNA, the CDR3 is TGTGCCAGCAGTTACCGGATGGAAAAGTACCAAGAGACCCAGTACTTC.

This clonotype was picked up many times. This rearrangement joins TRBV7-9 to TRBJ2-5, with 11 nucleotides matching TRBD2. This CDR3 has 17 amino acids. Per the germline V gene, CDR1 is SEHNR and CDR2 is FQNEAQ (reference sequence). With V trimmed by 4 bases and J by 2 bases, 9 bases remained unmatched. CDR3 protein: CASSSPLGLAVQETQYF. CDR3 bases: TGTGCCAGCAGCTCACCCCTGGGACTAGCGGTACAAGAGACCCAGTACTTC. Full variable domain (remainder filled in from reference TRBV7-9 and TRBJ2-5): DTGVSQNPRHKITKRGQNVTFRCDPISEHNRLYWYRQTLGQGPEFLTYFQNEAQLEKSRLLSDRFSAERPKGSFSTLEIQRTEQGDSAMYLCASSSPLGLAVQETQYFGPGTRLLVL.

This clonotype has just a few counts. This chain uses TRBV20-1 with TRBJ2-1, with D possibly being TRBD1 (5 bases). The CDR3 contains 13 residues. The germline CDR1 and CDR2 sequences are DFQATT and SNEGSKA (reference sequence). V lost 2 bases to trimming and J lost 7 bases, with 12 bases between them. The CDR3 reads CSARPQGRNEQFF. CDR3 sequence (DNA): TGCAGTGCTAGACCCCAGGGCCGTAATGAGCAGTTCTTC.

This clonotype was picked up a small number of times. V and J are TRBV9 and TRBJ2-7; maybe TRBD1 (5 bases). Deletions cut 3 bases from V and 2 bases from J, with 15 bases between. CDR3 length: 15 amino acids. The germline V gene has CDR1 SGDLS and CDR2 YYNGEE. CDR3 sequence: CASSAQGVPTYEQYF. The CDR3 DNA sequence: TGTGCCAGCAGCGCCCAAGGGGTTCCGACCTACGAGCAGTACTTC.

The chain employs TRBV7-9 and TRBJ2-3, with D perhaps matching TRBD2 (6 bases). Germline V gene data show CDR1 as SEHNR and CDR2 as FQNEAQ (reference sequence). This CDR3 has 16 amino acids. V lost 6 bases and J 1 base, leaving 17 bases between the germline ends. CDR3 residues: CASRPPRLEGTDTQYF. CDR3 nucleotide sequence: TGTGCCAGCAGACCTCCTAGACTAGAGGGCACAGATACGCAGTATTTT.

The gene calls are TRBV5-1 and TRBJ2-2, with 10 bases fitting TRBD2. The germline gives CDR1 SGHRS, CDR2 YFSETQ. This CDR3 region has 15 residues. J was trimmed by 5 bases and V by 2 bases; bases with no gene match: 3. DNA for the CDR3: TGCGCCAGCAGCTTACTAGCGGGAAGTACCGGGGAGCTGTTTTTT. This codes for CASSLLAGSTGELFF.

The rearrangement uses TRBV6-1 and TRBJ2-7; 8 bases line up with TRBD2. The CDR3 sequence is 16 residues long. Per the germline V gene, CDR1 is MNHNS and CDR2 is SASEGT. The trim removed 6 bases at V and 7 bases at J, leaving 17 bases unmatched. CDR3 protein: CASSLKSGSSYNEQYF. CDR3 bases: TGTGCCAGCAGCCTAAAAAGCGGGAGCTCCTACAATGAGCAGTACTTC.

The rearrangement joins TRBV6-5 to TRBJ2-5; 7 bases fit TRBD2. Germline V gene data show CDR1 as MNHEY and CDR2 as SVGAGI. The CDR3 runs 14 residues. The J segment lost 11 bases and the V segment lost 7 bases, leaving 16 bases of the junction unmatched. CDR3 sequence reads: CASMLGLSYNEQYF. The CDR3 DNA reads TGTGCCAGCATGCTGGGACTATCCTACAATGAGCAGTACTTC.

This clonotype has just a few counts. The J gene is TRBJ2-3, the V gene TRBV20-1; D is undetermined. The CDR3 covers 14 residues. Germline V gene sequence: CDR1 DFQATT, CDR2 SNEGSKA (reference sequence). Trimming removed 1 base from V and 4 bases from J, with 12 bases in between. The DNA for the CDR3 is TGCAGTGCTAGAGTCCTCGTCAGTCCAGATACGCAGTATTTT. Its translation is CSARVLVSPDTQYF.

This chain uses TRBV10-3 with TRBJ2-4, with 7 nucleotides matching TRBD2. Trimming took 4 bases from V and 2 from J; bases not matched to a gene: 2. CDR3 length equals 14 residues. Per germline, CDR1 ENHRY and CDR2 SYGVKD. The CDR3 spells CAISGGGSKNIQYF. For the CDR3, the DNA is TGTGCCATCAGTGGGGGAGGGTCCAAAAACATTCAGTACTTC.

J is TRBJ2-4 and V is TRBV5-1, with D possibly being TRBD1 (6 bases). Germline-derived CDR1 and CDR2 are SGHRS and YFSETQ. This CDR3 has 14 residues. V was clipped by 1 base and J by 8 bases, with 13 bases between them. The CDR3 loop is CASSLTGMGDIQYF. The DNA of the CDR3 is TGCGCCAGCAGCTTGACAGGGATGGGGGACATTCAGTACTTC.

The chain couples TRBV20-1 to TRBJ1-6, with 7 bases matching TRBD1. V shed 3 bases and J 2 bases; nucleotides not matched to a gene: 7. The germline V gene has CDR1 DFQATT and CDR2 SNEGSKA (reference sequence). This CDR3 spans 16 amino acids. The CDR3 DNA follows: TGCAGTGCTAGGATCACAGGGGAGGCCTATAATTCACCCCTCCACTTT. Amino acid sequence: CSARITGEAYNSPLHF.

This clonotype has more than one count but fewer than ten. V and J are TRBV5-1 and TRBJ2-7; D is unresolved. The CDR3 spans 12 residues. Deletions cut 4 bases from V and 6 bases from J, with 11 bases between. Per germline, CDR1 SGHRS and CDR2 YFSETQ. The CDR3: CASSIGPGEQYF. The CDR3 coding sequence is TGCGCCAGCAGCATAGGACCTGGCGAGCAGTACTTC.

This clonotype was counted once. The J gene is TRBJ2-4, the V gene TRBV7-6, with no clear D. The J call may be wrong; the DNA end is better matched by TRBJ2-7. The CDR3 contains 15 residues. Germline V gene data show CDR1 as SGHVS and CDR2 as FNYEAQ. The CDR3 loop is CASSPETLLGYEQYF. The CDR3, as DNA: TGTGCCAGCAGCCCTGAGACCTTACTCGGCTACGAGCAGTACTTC.

The V gene is TRBV27, the J gene TRBJ2-5; 10 bases match TRBD1. This CDR3 is 18 amino acids long. V trimming: 1 base; J trimming: 0 bases; junction bases outside the gene matches: 8. Looked up from germline, CDR1 is MNHEY and CDR2 is SMNVEV (reference sequence). The CDR3 coding sequence is TGTGCCAGCAGTTTATTCGGGACAGGGGCCCCGTACCAAGAGACCCAGTACTTC. Protein product: CASSLFGTGAPYQETQYF.

This clonotype was seen repeatedly, ten times or more. The gene calls are TRBV14 and TRBJ2-1; the D call may be TRBD1 or TRBD2 (5 bases each). The germline CDR1 and CDR2 sequences are SGHDN and FVKESK. The CDR3 extends over 13 amino acids. Trimming shortened V by 1 base and J by 7 bases, and 8 bases separated the two germline ends. CDR3 loop: CASSQGGGNEQFF. CDR3 DNA sequence: TGTGCCAGCAGCCAAGGTGGGGGAAATGAGCAGTTCTTC.

This clonotype was found a few times. The rearrangement joins TRBV28 to TRBJ2-5, with 10 bases matching TRBD2. CDR3 length equals 16 residues. Germline V gives CDR1 MDHEN, CDR2 SYDVKM. The V segment lost 2 bases and the J segment 2 bases; nucleotides outside the gene matches: 5. This CDR3 reads CASSLASGGLQETQYF. CDR3 DNA sequence: TGTGCCAGCAGTTTAGCTAGCGGGGGATTACAAGAGACCCAGTACTTC. The entire variable domain, with the rest obtained from reference TRBV28 and TRBJ2-5, is as follows: DVKVTQSSRYLVKRTGEKVFLECVQDMDHENMFWYRQDPGLGLRLIYFSYDVKMKEKGDIPEGYSVSREKKERFSLILESASTNQTSMYLCASSLASGGLQETQYFGPGTRLLVL.

The V gene is TRBV6-5, the J gene TRBJ2-3; D unresolved. Germline V gene data show CDR1 as MNHEY and CDR2 as SVGAGI. The CDR3 covers 18 residues. V lost 0 bases to trimming and J lost 0 bases, with 16 bases between them. The CDR3 here is CASSYSTARFPSTDTQYF. The CDR3 DNA reads as TGTGCCAGCAGTTACTCGACTGCCCGGTTTCCTAGCACAGATACGCAGTATTTT.

Worth noting for this clonotype: A much larger clonotype is one base distant, so this may be a read error. The chain combines TRBV5-1 with TRBJ2-5; 12 nucleotides line up with TRBD2. The CDR3 length is 14 residues. The germline V gene has CDR1 SGHRS and CDR2 YFSETQ. Written as DNA, the CDR3 is TGCGCCAGCAGACCGACTAGCGGGGGAGAGACCCTGTACTTC. It specifies CASRPTSGGETLYF. Full variable domain (missing parts from reference TRBV5-1 and TRBJ2-5): KAGVTQTPRYLIKTRGQQVTLSCSPISGHRSVSWYQQTPGQGLQFLFEYFSETQRNKGNFPGRFSGRQFSNSRSEMNVSTLELGDSALYLCASRPTSGGETLYFGPGTRLLVL.

The chain recombines TRBV5-1 with TRBJ1-2, with D possibly being TRBD1 (6 bases). Germline loops: CDR1 SGHRS, CDR2 YFSETQ. Trimming shortened V by 5 bases and J by 8 bases, and 19 bases separated the two germline ends. The CDR3 has 14 amino acids. The DNA of the CDR3 is TGCGCCAGCAGAGGGCCGGGACAAAAACCGGGCTACACCTTC. This codes for CASRGPGQKPGYTF.

This clonotype has a handful of counts. The chain links TRBV10-3 to TRBJ2-7; TRBD1 matches 12 bases. Looked up from germline, CDR1 is ENHRY and CDR2 is SYGVKD. Trimming at V came to 5 bases and at J to 5 bases, leaving 10 bases not matched to a gene. The CDR3 spans 16 residues. The CDR3 region has the DNA TGTGCCATCAGTCTCCCCGTCGGGGACAGGGGGCACGAGCAGTACTTC. It is translated as CAISLPVGDRGHEQYF.

The J gene is TRBJ2-7, the V gene TRBV9, with unresolved D. CDR1 is SGDLS, CDR2 YYNGEE, per germline. The CDR3 is 15 residues long. The V gene lost 3 bases and the J gene lost 1 base, with 14 bases spanning the gap. Here the CDR3 DNA reads TGTGCCAGCAGCGCCGCCGGTACAGCTTCCTACGAGCAGTACTTC. As protein: CASSAAGTASYEQYF.

This clonotype was seen a handful of times. This chain joins TRBV6-4 and TRBJ1-4; D gene ambiguous. The V and J ends lost 5 bases and 3 bases respectively, with 7 bases between them. This CDR3 is built from 13 residues. Germline V gene data show CDR1 as MRHNA and CDR2 as SNTAGT. The CDR3 bases are TGTGCCAGCAGTAGGCGGGCTAATGAAAAACTGTTTTTT. This codes for CASSRRANEKLFF.

This chain joins TRBV7-9 and TRBJ2-1; the D gene is possibly TRBD2 (5 bases). This CDR3 is 14 amino acids long. Trimming cost V 5 bases and J 4 bases, with 12 bases left between them. Germline values: CDR1 SEHNR, CDR2 FQNEAQ (reference sequence). CDR3 bases: TGTGCCAGCAGCGACATAGCGCAATACAATGAGCAGTTCTTC. It translates to CASSDIAQYNEQFF. Combining the CDR3 with reference TRBV7-9 and TRBJ2-1 gives the whole variable domain DTGVSQNPRHKITKRGQNVTFRCDPISEHNRLYWYRQTLGQGPEFLTYFQNEAQLEKSRLLSDRFSAERPKGSFSTLEIQRTEQGDSAMYLCASSDIAQYNEQFFGPGTRLTVL.